A single sample is the source of the 15 T cell receptor beta chains below, sequenced in a study of identical twins. Each CDR3 protein gets one entry after TCRdb re-called the 5' RACE reads with MiXCR. The table lists roughly 540,000 distinct CDR3 sequences, 20% to 25% of them singletons, with about 0.93% in the top ten. The same specimen was also included in a second study, on T cells expressing NK-cell markers.

The sequencing sample was made of CD4+ T cells sorted from blood. These receptors originate from a woman aged 18 to 35 in good health.

The J gene is TRBJ2-2, the V gene TRBV12-3 or TRBV12-4; D ambiguous. V was pared by 10 bases and J by 6 bases, with 12 bases between. There are 12 residues in the CDR3. CDR3 region: CAIPFRAGELFF. The CDR3 DNA reads TGTGCCATCCCCTTTCGGGCCGGGGAGCTGTTTTTT.

This clonotype was seen a few times. The gene calls are TRBV6-5 and TRBJ2-3, with D perhaps matching TRBD2 (5 bases). Germline V gene data show CDR1 as MNHEY and CDR2 as SVGAGI. V lost 2 bases and J lost 1, with 13 bases in between. The CDR3 has 16 residues. This CDR3 is CASSYGRTWGTDTQYF. In DNA form, the CDR3 reads TGTGCCAGCAGTTACGGGAGAACTTGGGGCACAGATACGCAGTATTTT.

The rearrangement uses TRBV24-1 and TRBJ2-3; 9 nucleotides line up with TRBD1. Germline values: CDR1 KGHDR, CDR2 SFDVKD. Trimming removed 8 bases from V and 4 bases from J; junction bases left unmatched: 6. CDR3 length: 14 amino acids. The CDR3: CATNPGQGSDTQYF. The DNA for the CDR3 is TGTGCCACCAACCCGGGACAGGGATCAGATACGCAGTATTTT.

Concerning this clonotype itself: A read error may explain this, as a much larger clone is one base away. The chain combines TRBV7-9 with TRBJ2-5, with D hard to call. The CDR3 sequence is 13 residues long. Trimming shortened V by 2 bases and J by 3 bases, and 7 bases separated the two germline ends. Germline loops: CDR1 SEHNR, CDR2 FQNEAQ (reference sequence). CDR3 protein: CASSLKAEETQYF. The CDR3 DNA reads TGTGCCAGCAGCTTAAAGGCAGAAGAGACCCAGTACTTC.

Here the CDR3 DNA reads TGTGCCAGCAGCCAGGGGGGGGCGGTGCATCAGTTCTTC. It codes for CASSQGGAVHQFF. The chain carries TRBV11-2 and TRBJ2-1, with D perhaps TRBD1 or TRBD2 (7 bases each). CDR1 is SGHAT, CDR2 FQNNGV, per germline. Trimming left V 5 bases short and J 13 bases short, with 18 bases between. CDR3 length: 13 amino acids.

This sequence joins TRBV20-1 and TRBJ2-2; D is ambiguous. The germline V gene encodes CDR1 DFQATT and CDR2 SNEGSKA (reference sequence). The length of the CDR3 is 14 residues. Trimming left V 3 bases short and J 7 bases short, with 15 bases between. The CDR3 coding sequence is TGCAGTGCTAGTCTCAATCCCGTTCGCGGGGAGCTGTTTTTT. The encoded protein is CSASLNPVRGELFF.

The V and J genes are TRBV20-1 and TRBJ2-3, with a tentative D call TRBD2 (7 bases). CDR1 is DFQATT, CDR2 SNEGSKA, per germline (reference sequence). The length of the CDR3 is 14 residues. Trimming left V 0 bases short and J 6 bases short, with 13 bases between. This chain's CDR3 is CSARDRGGSDTQYF. The CDR3 DNA reads TGCAGTGCTAGAGATAGGGGGGGTTCGGATACGCAGTATTTT.

This clonotype has more than one count but fewer than ten. This chain joins TRBV20-1 and TRBJ2-7, with a tentative D call TRBD1 (6 bases). Germline V gene sequence: CDR1 DFQATT, CDR2 SNEGSKA (reference sequence). CDR3 length: 15 amino acids. Between the trimmed V and J ends, which lost 6 bases and 3 bases, there was a span of 21 bases. The CDR3 nucleotides read TGCAGTGCAGAATCACCGGGACATGGCGACTACGAGCAGTACTTC. It yields the protein CSAESPGHGDYEQYF.

The chain employs TRBV12-3 or TRBV12-4 and TRBJ1-1; 7 bases match TRBD1. The CDR3 has 15 amino acids. V shed 6 bases, J shed 1 base, and the junction held 8 bases outside the gene matches. The CDR3 spells CASRGRQGRNTEAFF. In DNA form, the CDR3 reads TGTGCCAGCAGAGGTCGACAGGGAAGGAACACTGAAGCTTTCTTT.

This clonotype was seen at least ten times. The V gene is TRBV4-2, the J gene TRBJ2-1; 11 bases are shared with TRBD2. The length of the CDR3 is 16 residues. The V segment lost 0 bases and the J segment 13 bases; nucleotides outside the gene matches: 11. Germline lookup yields CDR1 LGHNA and CDR2 YNFKEQ. This chain's CDR3 is CASSQDIWASGRFQFF. DNA for the CDR3: TGTGCCAGCAGCCAAGATATCTGGGCTAGCGGGAGGTTTCAGTTCTTC.

This clonotype was counted ten times or more. The chain has TRBV29-1 and TRBJ2-1; D is unresolved. The CDR3 contains 11 residues. CDR1 is SQVTM, CDR2 ANQGSEA, per germline. The germline V and J ends were trimmed by 5 bases and 5 bases, with 7 bases remaining between them. The DNA for the CDR3 is TGCAGCGTTAGGATCAACAATGAGCAGTTCTTC. Its translation: CSVRINNEQFF.

The chain employs TRBV20-1 and TRBJ1-5, with D possibly TRBD1 on 5 matching bases. V lost 0 bases, J lost 7 bases, and 13 bases lay in between. The CDR3 runs to 14 residues. CDR1 and CDR2 from the germline V gene are DFQATT and SNEGSKA (reference sequence). CDR3 protein: CSARDGNRGQPQHF. In nucleotides, the CDR3 is TGCAGTGCTAGAGATGGTAACCGGGGCCAGCCCCAGCATTTT.

The chain recombines TRBV6-1 with TRBJ1-1, with 7 bases aligning to TRBD1. The V and J ends lost 10 bases and 7 bases, in that order; junction bases with no gene match: 12. Germline V gene sequence: CDR1 MNHNS, CDR2 SASEGT. The CDR3 runs to 13 residues. CDR3 bases: TGTGCCACCACCCAGGACAGGTACGATGAAGCTTTCTTT. It codes for CATTQDRYDEAFF.

The chain combines TRBV10-3 with TRBJ1-2; D might be TRBD1 (5 bases). V lost 6 bases to trimming and J lost 6 bases, with 20 bases between them. CDR1 is ENHRY, CDR2 SYGVKD, per germline. The CDR3 consists of 15 residues. CDR3 sequence reads: CAIRGPGTNTNGYTF. In DNA form, the CDR3 reads TGTGCCATCAGAGGTCCCGGGACTAATACCAATGGCTACACCTTC.

There are a few counts of this clonotype. V gene TRBV7-9 combines with J gene TRBJ2-1; 8 nucleotides line up with TRBD2. Germline-derived CDR1 and CDR2 are SEHNR and FQNEAQ (reference sequence). The junction had 9 bases not matched to a gene; V was cut back by 8 bases and J by 6 bases. The CDR3 runs to 14 residues. Here the CDR3 DNA reads TGTGCCAGCGGACCCTTAGCGGGGACCAATGAGCAGTTCTTC. Protein: CASGPLAGTNEQFF.